These 31 T cell receptor beta chains were all obtained from the same sample, sequenced in a study of T cells in Graves' hyperthyroidism and ophthalmopathy. TCR beta CDR3 regions were amplified from RNA. Using the HTBI primer set, a first-round RT-PCR was run on the TCR CDR3. TCRdb reanalysed the multiplex PCR reads using MiXCR and keeps one entry per CDR3 protein. The repertoire holds about 400,000 distinct CDR3 sequences, with over 11% as singletons. The sample was blood. These receptors all stem from a man aged 45-65 years with Graves' ophthalmopathy.

A word on this clonotype: This sequence may be a read error, since a much larger clone differs from it by one base. V is TRBV14 and J is TRBJ2-3; maybe TRBD2 (6 bases). The CDR3 consists of 14 residues. Germline V gene sequence: CDR1 SGHDN, CDR2 FVKESK. Deletions cut 6 bases from V and 1 base from J, with 11 bases between. This CDR3 is CASRVSGGTDTQYF. The CDR3 nucleotides read TGTGCCAGCAGGGTTAGCGGAGGCACAGATACGCAGTATTTT.

This clonotype was seen repeatedly, ten times or more. The chain couples TRBV20-1 to TRBJ2-7, with D maybe TRBD1 (6 bases). Trimming cost V 1 base and J 6 bases, with 16 bases left between them. The CDR3 spans 14 residues. CDR1 and CDR2 from the germline V gene are DFQATT and SNEGSKA (reference sequence). CDR3 in amino acids: CSARVGTPRGEQYF. The CDR3 DNA reads as TGCAGTGCTAGAGTGGGGACACCACGGGGCGAGCAGTACTTC.

This clonotype showed up just a few times. The rearrangement joins TRBV20-1 to TRBJ2-7; TRBD2 agrees at 8 bases. J was trimmed by 3 bases and V by 3 bases; bases with no gene match: 7. The length of the CDR3 is 14 residues. CDR1 and CDR2 from the germline V gene are DFQATT and SNEGSKA (reference sequence). This CDR3 reads CSASTSGLDYEQYF. The CDR3 coding sequence is TGCAGTGCTAGCACTTCGGGACTAGACTACGAGCAGTACTTC.

This clonotype has more than one count but fewer than ten. The J gene is TRBJ2-1, the V gene TRBV19, with TRBD1 matching over 8 bases. The germline V gene encodes CDR1 LNHDA and CDR2 SQIVND (reference sequence). The CDR3 is made up of 14 amino acids. Trimming removed 5 bases from V and 6 bases from J; junction bases left unmatched: 6. The CDR3 loop is CASSGGQDRNEQFF. The CDR3 DNA sequence: TGTGCCAGTAGTGGGGGACAGGACCGCAATGAGCAGTTCTTC. Drawing the rest from reference TRBV19 and TRBJ2-1, the complete variable domain is DGGITQSPKYLFRKEGQNVTLSCEQNLNHDAMYWYRQDPGQGLRLIYYSQIVNDFQKGDIAEGYSVSREKKESFPLTVTSAQKNPTAFYLCASSGGQDRNEQFFGPGTRLTVL.

This clonotype was detected a few times. The chain joins TRBV5-1 to TRBJ1-2; no clear D gene. Germline assignment: CDR1 SGHRS and CDR2 YFSETQ. The CDR3 contains 15 residues. V lost 0 bases and J 6 bases, leaving 15 bases between the germline ends. CDR3 DNA: TGCGCCAGCAGCTTGGGAGACACATCCCTCCATGGCTACACCTTC. Translation gives CASSLGDTSLHGYTF.

The CDR3 coding sequence is TGTGCCTCCGGGACAGGGATTAACTATGGCTACACCTTC. As protein: CASGTGINYGYTF. The chain recombines TRBV19 with TRBJ1-2, with 9 bases lining up with TRBD1. The CDR3 sequence is 13 residues long. V shed 11 bases, J shed 1 base, and the junction held 5 bases outside the gene matches. The germline V gene encodes CDR1 LNHDA and CDR2 SQIVND (reference sequence). Drawing the rest from reference TRBV19 and TRBJ1-2, the complete variable domain is DGGITQSPKYLFRKEGQNVTLSCEQNLNHDAMYWYRQDPGQGLRLIYYSQIVNDFQKGDIAEGYSVSREKKESFPLTVTSAQKNPTAFYLCASGTGINYGYTFGSGTRLTVV.

This clonotype was counted many times. The chain carries TRBV28 and TRBJ2-2; D not certain. The germline CDR1 and CDR2 sequences are MDHEN and SYDVKM. The CDR3 has 12 residues. V dropped 7 bases and J dropped 6 bases, with 9 bases sitting between them. CDR3 nucleotides: TGTGCCAGCACCCAGGTCGCCGGGGAGCTGTTTTTT. Protein sequence: CASTQVAGELFF.

The gene calls are TRBV7-9 and TRBJ1-2, with TRBD1 identical over 7 bases. Germline trimming cut 5 bases from V and 6 bases from J; bases unmatched to any gene: 6. Per germline, CDR1 SEHNR and CDR2 FQNEAQ (reference sequence). This CDR3 is built from 13 residues. CDR3 sequence reads: CASSPNDRDGYTF. CDR3 nucleotides: TGTGCCAGCAGCCCAAACGACAGGGATGGCTACACCTTC. The variable domain in full, completed from reference TRBV7-9 and TRBJ1-2, reads DTGVSQNPRHKITKRGQNVTFRCDPISEHNRLYWYRQTLGQGPEFLTYFQNEAQLEKSRLLSDRFSAERPKGSFSTLEIQRTEQGDSAMYLCASSPNDRDGYTFGSGTRLTVV.

This clonotype was detected a few times. V and J are TRBV12-5 and TRBJ1-2; 8 bases line up with TRBD1. Unmatched junction bases numbered 6, after V lost 6 bases and J lost 0 bases. CDR3 length equals 15 residues. Germline V CDR1 and CDR2: LGHNT, FRNRAP. CDR3 in amino acids: CASGGGQGPNYGYTF. DNA for the CDR3: TGTGCTAGTGGAGGCGGACAGGGACCTAACTATGGCTACACCTTC. Complete variable domain (other parts from reference TRBV12-5 and TRBJ1-2): DARVTQTPRHKVTEMGQEVTMRCQPILGHNTVFWYRQTMMQGLELLAYFRNRAPLDDSGMPKDRFSAEMPDATLATLKIQPSEPRDSAVYFCASGGGQGPNYGYTFGSGTRLTVV.

As regards this clonotype: With a much larger clone just one base away, this may be a read error. This chain links TRBV12-3 or TRBV12-4 with TRBJ2-3, with 8 nucleotides matching TRBD2. This CDR3 contains 16 residues. CDR3 region: CASSSLTSASTDAQYF. Here the CDR3 DNA reads TGTGCCAGCAGTTCTTTGACTAGCGCCAGCACAGATGCGCAGTATTTT.

This clonotype occurred many times. The J gene is TRBJ2-5, the V gene TRBV18; D is uncertain. The CDR3 runs to 13 residues. Trimming took 3 bases from V and 2 from J, leaving 7 bases between them. From germline, CDR1 is KGHSH and CDR2 LQKENI. The CDR3 bases are TGTGCCAGCTCACCCCTGGAACAAGAGACCCAGTACTTC. Translating gives CASSPLEQETQYF.

This chain joins TRBV9 and TRBJ2-2, with 8 positions matching TRBD1. This CDR3 is built from 15 residues. V lost 5 bases to trimming and J lost 2 bases; unmatched junction nucleotides: 5. The germline V gene encodes CDR1 SGDLS and CDR2 YYNGEE. The CDR3 bases are TGTGCCAGCAGGCCGACAGGGGTAAACACCGGGGAGCTGTTTTTT. Translated, it gives CASRPTGVNTGELFF. The full variable domain, its missing parts supplied by reference TRBV9 and TRBJ2-2, is DSGVTQTPKHLITATGQRVTLRCSPRSGDLSVYWYQQSLDQGLQFLIQYYNGEERAKGNILERFSAQQFPDLHSELNLSSLELGDSALYFCASRPTGVNTGELFFGEGSRLTVL.

There are many counts of this clonotype. This chain links TRBV20-1 with TRBJ2-1; D gene unclear. This CDR3 is built from 11 residues. Between the trimmed V and J ends, which lost 0 bases and 5 bases, there was a span of 2 bases. Germline lookup yields CDR1 DFQATT and CDR2 SNEGSKA (reference sequence). The chain's CDR3 is CSAREDNEQFF. CDR3 nucleotides: TGCAGTGCTAGAGAAGACAATGAGCAGTTCTTC.

The chain uses TRBV20-1 and TRBJ2-1; D perhaps matches TRBD1 (5 bases). Trimming left V 0 bases short and J 8 bases short, with 14 bases between. This CDR3 is 14 amino acids long. Germline V lookup: CDR1 DFQATT, CDR2 SNEGSKA (reference sequence). The CDR3 region is CSARDLQGWDEQFF. The CDR3 nucleotides are TGCAGTGCTAGAGATCTCCAGGGTTGGGATGAGCAGTTCTTC.

The gene calls are TRBV20-1 and TRBJ2-7; the D gene is possibly TRBD2 (5 bases). CDR1 and CDR2 (germline): DFQATT, SNEGSKA (reference sequence). V was pared by 0 bases and J by 4 bases, with 13 bases between. The CDR3 is 14 residues long. CDR3 in DNA: TGCAGTGCTAGAGACCCGGACTTTGGTTACGAGCAGTACTTC. Encoded protein: CSARDPDFGYEQYF.

This clonotype was recorded many times. Here the CDR3 DNA reads TGTGCCAGCAGTTTCTACCGGGACAGGGGTTCACCCCTCCACTTT. Translation gives CASSFYRDRGSPLHF. The rearrangement links TRBV27 to TRBJ1-6, with 10 nucleotides matching TRBD1. The germline V gene has CDR1 MNHEY and CDR2 SMNVEV (reference sequence). The junction had 5 bases not matched to a gene; V was cut back by 3 bases and J by 9 bases. The CDR3 extends over 15 amino acids.

This clonotype appeared a few times. This sequence joins TRBV10-2 and TRBJ2-7, with TRBD1 matching over 10 bases. Per germline, CDR1 WSHSY and CDR2 SAAADI. The trim removed 8 bases at V and 3 bases at J, leaving 1 base unmatched. The CDR3 is 12 residues long. The CDR3 DNA sequence: TGCGCCAGCCGGGACAGGGGCTACGAGCAGTACTTC. Encoded protein: CASRDRGYEQYF.

The rearrangement links TRBV7-8 to TRBJ2-3, with 8 bases that match TRBD2. The germline CDR1 and CDR2 sequences are SGHVS and FQNEAQ. J was trimmed by 1 base and V by 5 bases; bases with no gene match: 17. The CDR3 runs to 19 residues. The CDR3 is CASSQFPPGPAGGTDTQYF. The CDR3 region has the DNA TGTGCCAGCAGCCAATTTCCTCCGGGACCAGCGGGAGGCACAGATACGCAGTATTTT.

This clonotype appeared a few times. The chain couples TRBV19 to TRBJ2-2; D may match TRBD1 or TRBD2 (5 bases each). The CDR3 has 16 residues. V was pared by 4 bases and J by 4 bases, with 16 bases between. Germline V gene sequence: CDR1 LNHDA, CDR2 SQIVND (reference sequence). DNA for the CDR3: TGTGCCAGTAGTAGTTCGGGGCTGAGGGGCACCGGGGAGCTGTTTTTT. This gives the protein CASSSSGLRGTGELFF. Variable domain in full (rest from reference TRBV19 and TRBJ2-2): DGGITQSPKYLFRKEGQNVTLSCEQNLNHDAMYWYRQDPGQGLRLIYYSQIVNDFQKGDIAEGYSVSREKKESFPLTVTSAQKNPTAFYLCASSSSGLRGTGELFFGEGSRLTVL.

This clonotype was counted many times. The CDR3 region has the DNA TGTGCCAGCAGCTTAGAAAATCCGGGACTGGCCTTCGGTGAGCAGTTCTTC. Encoded protein: CASSLENPGLAFGEQFF. The chain uses TRBV11-2 and TRBJ2-1; D is possibly TRBD2 (6 bases). The CDR3 totals 17 residues. Germline CDR1 and CDR2: SGHAT and FQNNGV. Trimming took off 0 bases at V and 9 bases at J, with 21 bases between the two ends.

This clonotype was detected ten times or more. The chain uses TRBV18 and TRBJ2-5; no clear D gene. Germline assignment: CDR1 KGHSH and CDR2 LQKENI. The length of the CDR3 is 12 residues. The V end was cut by 2 bases, the J end by 4 bases, with 5 bases between. Here the CDR3 DNA reads TGTGCCAGCTCACCAATGCTAGAGACCCAGTACTTC. It yields the protein CASSPMLETQYF.

The chain joins TRBV7-9 to TRBJ2-1; tentatively, D is TRBD2 (5 bases). Trimming cost V 5 bases and J 7 bases, with 9 bases left between them. The CDR3 has 12 amino acids. In germline, CDR1 is SEHNR, CDR2 FQNEAQ (reference sequence). CDR3 protein: CASSLWTNEQFF. CDR3 nucleotides: TGTGCCAGCAGCCTCTGGACTAATGAGCAGTTCTTC. Supplemented by reference TRBV7-9 and TRBJ2-1, the full variable domain reads DTGVSQNPRHKITKRGQNVTFRCDPISEHNRLYWYRQTLGQGPEFLTYFQNEAQLEKSRLLSDRFSAERPKGSFSTLEIQRTEQGDSAMYLCASSLWTNEQFFGPGTRLTVL.

This clonotype occurred many times. This chain uses TRBV28 with TRBJ2-5, with D hard to call. Germline CDR1 MDHEN, CDR2 SYDVKM. V was cut by 2 bases and J by 5 bases, with 9 bases left in between. The CDR3 has 13 residues. The CDR3 region has the DNA TGTGCCAGCAGTTTAGTCCGGCGGGAGACCCAGTACTTC. Encoded protein: CASSLVRRETQYF. The complete variable domain, with remaining parts taken from reference TRBV28 and TRBJ2-5, reads DVKVTQSSRYLVKRTGEKVFLECVQDMDHENMFWYRQDPGLGLRLIYFSYDVKMKEKGDIPEGYSVSREKKERFSLILESASTNQTSMYLCASSLVRRETQYFGPGTRLLVL.

This clonotype came up many times. The chain combines TRBV30 with TRBJ1-1, with 7 bases matching TRBD1. The CDR3 spans 14 residues. V lost 4 bases and J lost 1; bases outside the gene matches: 6. In germline, CDR1 is GTSNPN, CDR2 SVGIG (reference sequence). The CDR3 sequence is CAWTTGQKNTEAFF. The CDR3 nucleotides read TGTGCCTGGACTACGGGACAGAAGAACACTGAAGCTTTCTTT.

This clonotype has ten or more counts. The chain is built from TRBV28 and TRBJ2-1; D ambiguous. This CDR3 is built from 13 residues. V lost 3 bases, J lost 7 bases, and 10 bases lay in between. The germline CDR1 and CDR2 sequences are MDHEN and SYDVKM. CDR3 DNA sequence: TGTGCCAGCAGTTTCCCTCGGCAGAATGAGCAGTTCTTC. Residues: CASSFPRQNEQFF.

This clonotype was counted a few times. V and J are TRBV10-1 and TRBJ2-3; D remains ambiguous. The CDR3 loop spans 12 amino acids. CDR1 is WNHNN and CDR2 is SYGVQD in the germline V gene (reference sequence). Trimming pared 0 bases from V and 6 bases from J, leaving 4 bases between. The CDR3 region is CASSESGDTQYF. The DNA of the CDR3 is TGCGCCAGCAGTGAGTCGGGTGATACGCAGTATTTT.

The V call is TRBV28, the J call TRBJ1-1; D remains unclear. Trimming shortened V by 4 bases and J by 1 base, and 13 bases separated the two germline ends. The CDR3 consists of 15 residues. Looked up from germline, CDR1 is MDHEN and CDR2 is SYDVKM. CDR3 sequence reads: CASSSPVSKNTEAFF. The CDR3 DNA follows: TGTGCCAGCAGTTCTCCGGTTAGCAAGAACACTGAAGCTTTCTTT. Filled out from reference TRBV28 and TRBJ1-1, the complete variable domain reads DVKVTQSSRYLVKRTGEKVFLECVQDMDHENMFWYRQDPGLGLRLIYFSYDVKMKEKGDIPEGYSVSREKKERFSLILESASTNQTSMYLCASSSPVSKNTEAFFGQGTRLTVV.

Ten or more counts support this clonotype. The J gene is TRBJ1-5, the V gene TRBV12-3 or TRBV12-4, with no clear D. The CDR3 length is 15 residues. V lost 0 bases to trimming and J lost 1 base, with 7 bases between them. The CDR3 DNA reads as TGTGCCAGCAGTTTAGCAGGACCGAGCAATCAGCCCCAGCATTTT. It encodes CASSLAGPSNQPQHF.

This clonotype appeared many times. The DNA is omitted, as the CDR3 cannot be located on it reliably, and the CDR3 follows TCRdb's listing. The chain uses TRBV5-1 and TRBJ2-3; the D segment call TRBD1 is taken from the table without a DNA check. Germline V gene data show CDR1 as SGHRS and CDR2 as YFSETQ. The CDR3 totals 13 residues, both ends included. CDR3 residues: CASALSGPDTQYF.

This clonotype has ten or more counts. The rearrangement uses TRBV5-5 and TRBJ2-1, with 12 bases that match TRBD2. Germline V lookup: CDR1 SGHKS, CDR2 YYEKEE (reference sequence). The CDR3 is made up of 17 amino acids. The ends lost 4 bases at V and 5 bases at J; junction bases unmatched: 10. CDR3 amino acids: CASSEDTSGRKDNEQFF. For the CDR3, the DNA is TGTGCCAGCAGCGAGGATACTAGCGGGAGGAAGGACAATGAGCAGTTCTTC.

This clonotype was recorded at least ten times. The rearrangement joins TRBV5-5 to TRBJ1-5; D ambiguous. Trimming took 1 base from V and 0 from J, leaving 11 bases between them. This CDR3 region has 16 residues. Germline loops: CDR1 SGHKS, CDR2 YYEKEE (reference sequence). This chain's CDR3 is CASSLREPYSNQPQHF. CDR3 DNA: TGTGCCAGCAGCTTGCGGGAGCCCTATAGCAATCAGCCCCAGCATTTT.